Sequencing of this T cell receptor (beta chain) was carried out in a study of molecular identifiers for immune sequencing clone quantification. MiXCR, run by TCRdb on the PCR reads, gives a single entry per CDR3 protein. The sample has about 640,000 distinct CDR3 sequences; 20% are singletons. General study results and limits: In a background of over 750,000 naive cells, spiked Jurkat TCR RNA from one cell was reportedly detectable.

In its sample, this clonotype was seen many times. The antigen is not known. This CDR3 is built from 13 residues. Germline CDR1 reads SEHNR; CDR2 reads FQNEAQ (reference sequence). Trimming stripped 8 bases from V and 1 base from J, with 11 bases between. The source is a human donor in good health. Some libraries in this study had Jurkat cell RNA spiked in. J is TRBJ2-5 and V is TRBV7-9; possible D gene TRBD1, 5 bases. Sequencing was done on a sample of naive CD8+ T cells from blood, with Jurkat cell RNA spiked in. Regarding subset: FACS-sorted CD8+CD4-CCR7+CD45RA+ naive T cells. This CDR3 reads CASVQTAQETQYF. CDR3 nucleotides: TGTGCCAGCGTGCAGACAGCCCAAGAGACCCAGTACTTC.